These 30 T cell receptor beta chains originate from one sample sequenced in a study of neurological immune-mediated disorders. TCRdb independently ran MiXCR on the 5' RACE reads; one entry per CDR3 protein. Of under 70,000 distinct CDR3 sequences in the sample, roughly 3.5% were seen once. Input material: PBMCs. The receptors here all came from an older woman with multiple sclerosis.

This clonotype occurred a few times. The genes are TRBV20-1 and TRBJ2-7; tentatively, D is TRBD1 (6 bases). The CDR3 has 12 residues. Trimming took off 3 bases at V and 3 bases at J, with 9 bases between the two ends. Germline loops: CDR1 DFQATT, CDR2 SNEGSKA (reference sequence). The CDR3 region has the DNA TGCAGTGCTAGGATGACAGGCTACGAGCAGTACTTC. This sequence encodes CSARMTGYEQYF.

This clonotype showed up many times. This rearrangement joins TRBV2 to TRBJ1-1, with D perhaps matching TRBD1 (5 bases). The CDR3 consists of 11 residues. The V gene's germline CDR1 is SNHLY and CDR2 FYNNEI. Trimming pared 7 bases from V and 11 bases from J, leaving 14 bases between. The CDR3 protein is CASNLQAMAFF. CDR3 sequence (DNA): TGTGCCAGCAACTTACAGGCTATGGCTTTCTTT.

This clonotype was seen repeatedly, ten times or more. V is TRBV2 and J is TRBJ2-2; 8 bases are a match to TRBD2. Trimming took 10 bases from V and 6 from J; bases not matched to a gene: 10. Germline CDR1 reads SNHLY; CDR2 reads FYNNEI. The CDR3 totals 14 residues. CDR3 coding DNA: TGTGCCACTGACCAGCGGGGGAGCCCCGGGGAGCTGTTTTTT. Amino acid sequence: CATDQRGSPGELFF.

This clonotype has a count of ten or more. The chain uses TRBV20-1 and TRBJ2-3; 7 bases match TRBD2. Trimming took 1 base from V and 3 from J; bases not matched to a gene: 7. CDR3 length: 15 residues. Germline values: CDR1 DFQATT, CDR2 SNEGSKA (reference sequence). CDR3 amino acids: CSARGLAEPTDTQYF. CDR3 nucleotide sequence: TGCAGTGCTAGAGGGCTAGCGGAGCCGACAGATACGCAGTATTTT.

The chain employs TRBV3-1 and TRBJ2-1, with 12 positions matching TRBD1. CDR1 and CDR2 (germline): LGHDT, YNNKEL (reference sequence). The CDR3 consists of 17 residues. After removal of 0 bases from V and 8 bases from J, the junction contained 8 bases not matched to a gene. The CDR3 region has the DNA TGTGCCAGCAGCCAAGATCGGGGGACAGGGGGCATGGATGAGCAGTTCTTC. This codes for CASSQDRGTGGMDEQFF.

The gene calls are TRBV5-1 and TRBJ2-2; 7 bases are shared with TRBD1. The CDR3 sequence is 16 residues long. Germline V lookup: CDR1 SGHRS, CDR2 YFSETQ. V lost 2 bases and J lost 0; bases outside the gene matches: 4. The CDR3 bases are TGCGCCAGCAGCTTTGACAGGGTAGCGAACACCGGGGAGCTGTTTTTT. Translating it yields CASSFDRVANTGELFF.

This clonotype was seen ten or more times. The V call is TRBV10-3, the J call TRBJ2-7, with TRBD1 matching over 9 bases. This CDR3 comprises 16 residues. Germline V gene data show CDR1 as ENHRY and CDR2 as SYGVKD. V shed 4 bases, J shed 0 bases, and the junction held 7 bases outside the gene matches. As DNA, the CDR3 is TGTGCCATCAGTGTGGGGACAGGGCAGGGCTCCTACGAGCAGTACTTC. Residues: CAISVGTGQGSYEQYF.

This clonotype was recorded a few times. V gene TRBV29-1 combines with J gene TRBJ1-4; 9 bases are a match to TRBD1. V lost 7 bases to trimming and J lost 2 bases; unmatched junction nucleotides: 14. Germline CDR1 SQVTM, CDR2 ANQGSEA. There are 17 residues in the CDR3. In DNA, the CDR3 is TGCAGCGCCCGGACCCCCGGACAGGGGTGGACTAATGAAAAACTGTTTTTT. Amino acids: CSARTPGQGWTNEKLFF.

The table lists this clonotype with many counts. The rearrangement joins TRBV5-6 to TRBJ2-5; D gene ambiguous. In germline, CDR1 is SGHDT, CDR2 YYEEEE. The CDR3 totals 12 residues. Trimming cost V 4 bases and J 7 bases, with 11 bases left between them. As DNA, the CDR3 is TGTGCCAGCAGCCCCAAGGCGTCGACCCAGTACTTC. Translated: CASSPKASTQYF. Full variable domain (outside the CDR3, taken from reference TRBV5-6 and TRBJ2-5): DAGVTQSPTHLIKTRGQQVTLRCSPKSGHDTVSWYQQALGQGPQFIFQYYEEEERQRGNFPDRFSGHQFPNYSSELNVNALLLGDSALYLCASSPKASTQYFGPGTRLLVL.

This clonotype was seen at least ten times. Here the CDR3 reads CSVVRDHEQYF. DNA of the CDR3: TGCAGCGTTGTTCGGGATCACGAGCAGTACTTC. The chain carries TRBV29-1 and TRBJ2-7, with D maybe TRBD2 (5 bases). The V end was cut by 4 bases, the J end by 5 bases, with 9 bases between. This CDR3 comprises 11 residues. Germline V gene sequence: CDR1 SQVTM, CDR2 ANQGSEA.

This clonotype was recorded at least ten times. The V and J genes are TRBV29-1 and TRBJ2-1, with D possibly matching TRBD1 (6 bases). From germline, CDR1 is SQVTM and CDR2 ANQGSEA. The V end lost 0 bases, the J end lost 9 bases, and 15 bases lay between the germline ends. The CDR3 has 14 amino acids. This CDR3 is CSVEDYMGAGEQFF. DNA for the CDR3: TGCAGCGTTGAAGATTATATGGGGGCAGGTGAGCAGTTCTTC.

This clonotype was counted ten times or more. The chain combines TRBV12-3 or TRBV12-4 with TRBJ1-1; D unclear. Trimming removed 6 bases at V and 4 bases at J, with 6 bases between. The CDR3 is 11 residues long. CDR3 sequence: CASSMGTEAFF. For the CDR3, the DNA is TGTGCCAGCAGCATGGGCACTGAAGCTTTCTTT.

The table lists this clonotype with many counts. The chain joins TRBV7-2 to TRBJ1-5, with no clear D. V lost 0 bases and J 4 bases, leaving 10 bases between the germline ends. Germline V gene sequence: CDR1 SGHTA, CDR2 FQGNSA. The CDR3 has 15 amino acids. CDR3 nucleotide sequence: TGTGCCAGCAGCTTAGCGGCCGGGATAAATCAGCCCCAGCATTTT. It translates to CASSLAAGINQPQHF.

There are many counts of this clonotype. The chain recombines TRBV7-9 with TRBJ2-7, with D uncertain. The germline V gene has CDR1 SEHNR and CDR2 FQNEAQ (reference sequence). This CDR3 has 15 residues. V was pared by 5 bases and J by 2 bases, with 16 bases between. Here the CDR3 DNA reads TGTGCCAGCAGCCCCACGATGGGAACTCCCTACGAGCAGTACTTC. Encoded protein: CASSPTMGTPYEQYF. Full variable domain (outside the CDR3, taken from reference TRBV7-9 and TRBJ2-7): DTGVSQNPRHKITKRGQNVTFRCDPISEHNRLYWYRQTLGQGPEFLTYFQNEAQLEKSRLLSDRFSAERPKGSFSTLEIQRTEQGDSAMYLCASSPTMGTPYEQYFGPGTRLTVT.

This clonotype was observed at least ten times. This chain connects TRBV5-1 to TRBJ2-1; possibly TRBD1 for D (6 bases). Germline CDR1 is SGHRS and CDR2 is YFSETQ. This CDR3 contains 13 residues. The ends were cut back, 4 bases at V and 8 bases at J, with 13 bases in the middle. CDR3 nucleotides: TGCGCCAGCAGCCGGACCAGGGGTGATGAGCAGTTCTTC. This encodes CASSRTRGDEQFF.

This clonotype has a count of ten or more. The chain couples TRBV7-2 to TRBJ1-1, with TRBD1 matching over 7 bases. In germline, CDR1 is SGHTA, CDR2 FQGNSA. J was trimmed by 1 base and V by 5 bases; bases with no gene match: 4. There are 14 residues in the CDR3. The CDR3 DNA reads TGTGCCAGCAGCCAACGGACAGGGAACACTGAAGCTTTCTTT. It codes for CASSQRTGNTEAFF.

This clonotype has at least ten counts. The gene calls are TRBV11-2 and TRBJ2-7; 8 bases line up with TRBD1. The J segment lost 2 bases and the V segment lost 4 bases, leaving 7 bases of the junction unmatched. In germline, CDR1 is SGHAT, CDR2 FQNNGV. This CDR3 comprises 15 residues. The CDR3 protein is CASSSLGQEPYEQYF. CDR3 bases: TGTGCCAGCAGCTCACTGGGACAGGAACCCTACGAGCAGTACTTC.

This clonotype was picked up many times. The rearrangement links TRBV27 to TRBJ1-1; no clear D. CDR1 and CDR2 (germline): MNHEY, SMNVEV (reference sequence). V was cut by 5 bases and J by 5 bases, with 15 bases left in between. CDR3 length equals 14 residues. The chain's CDR3 is CASSPRYSITEAFF. CDR3 sequence (DNA): TGTGCCAGCAGTCCACGATACTCCATAACTGAAGCTTTCTTT.

This clonotype showed up many times. The rearrangement uses TRBV3-2 and TRBJ2-2. TRBV3-2 is labeled a pseudogene. The CDR3 has 14 amino acids. The CDR3 nucleotides are TGTGCCAGCAGCCAAGATCTGCCTACCGGGGAGCTGTTTTTT. Protein: CASSQDLPTGELFF.

Ten or more counts support this clonotype. This chain uses TRBV10-3 with TRBJ1-2, with TRBD1 identical over 10 bases. This CDR3 contains 16 residues. Trimming at V came to 4 bases and at J to 4 bases, leaving 9 bases not matched to a gene. Germline V gene sequence: CDR1 ENHRY, CDR2 SYGVKD. The chain's CDR3 is CAISARDRGVGYGYTF. The CDR3, as DNA: TGTGCCATCAGTGCCCGGGACAGGGGTGTTGGCTATGGCTACACCTTC.

This clonotype was seen repeatedly, ten times or more. The chain is built from TRBV20-1 and TRBJ2-3, with 15 bases identical to TRBD2. The germline CDR1 and CDR2 sequences are DFQATT and SNEGSKA (reference sequence). CDR3 length: 18 amino acids. V lost 6 bases to trimming and J lost 4 bases; unmatched junction nucleotides: 14. CDR3 amino acids: CSAEGTSGRFGSADTQYF. CDR3 DNA: TGCAGTGCCGAGGGGACTAGCGGGAGGTTTGGTTCGGCAGATACGCAGTATTTT.

The table lists this clonotype with many counts. This rearrangement joins TRBV7-9 to TRBJ2-4, with D maybe TRBD1 (5 bases). Germline V gene sequence: CDR1 SEHNR, CDR2 FQNEAQ (reference sequence). The V end was cut by 3 bases, the J end by 2 bases, with 14 bases between. CDR3 length: 16 amino acids. The CDR3 DNA reads TGTGCCAGCAGCTTGGGGAATGACAGACCCAAAAACATTCAGTACTTC. This translates into CASSLGNDRPKNIQYF.

The sample holds many counts of this clonotype. This chain uses TRBV27 with TRBJ1-6, with D hard to call. CDR3 length: 14 amino acids. With 2 bases removed from V and 8 bases from J, the gap between germline ends came to 10 bases. Germline V lookup: CDR1 MNHEY, CDR2 SMNVEV (reference sequence). CDR3 loop: CASSLRRTDSPLHF. In DNA, the CDR3 is TGTGCCAGCAGTTTACGTCGGACCGATTCACCCCTCCACTTT.

The table lists this clonotype with many counts. This chain links TRBV9 with TRBJ2-5, with D possibly being TRBD1 (5 bases). The germline V gene has CDR1 SGDLS and CDR2 YYNGEE. This CDR3 is 12 amino acids long. V was trimmed by 0 bases and J by 7 bases, leaving 7 bases between them. CDR3 sequence: CASSVDRGTQYF. The CDR3 nucleotides are TGTGCCAGCAGCGTAGATAGGGGGACCCAGTACTTC.

There are many counts of this clonotype. CDR3 residues: CASSILGMNTEAFF. CDR3 DNA: TGTGCCAGCAGTATACTGGGGATGAACACTGAAGCTTTCTTT. V is TRBV7-9 and J is TRBJ1-1; no clear D. V lost 6 bases and J 0 bases, leaving 11 bases between the germline ends. The CDR3 consists of 14 residues. Germline V lookup: CDR1 SEHNR, CDR2 FQNEAQ (reference sequence).

The J gene is TRBJ2-3, the V gene TRBV3-1; no reliable D call. Trimming stripped 4 bases from V and 2 bases from J, with 13 bases between. Germline V lookup: CDR1 LGHDT, CDR2 YNNKEL (reference sequence). This CDR3 region has 15 residues. This CDR3 is CASSPRTAPTDTQYF. DNA for the CDR3: TGTGCCAGCAGCCCCCGGACGGCCCCCACAGATACGCAGTATTTT.

Points on this clonotype: It may be a read error: a sequence one base away is much more abundant. The chain is built from TRBV28 and TRBJ2-6; weak D call: TRBD1 (5 bases). Germline V gives CDR1 MDHEN, CDR2 SYDVKM. This CDR3 comprises 17 residues. CDR3 sequence reads: CASSPPGWRSGANVLAF. As DNA, the CDR3 is TGTGCCAGCAGCCCCCCAGGGTGGCGCTCTGGGGCCAACGTCCTGGCTTTC.

This clonotype showed up many times. This chain links TRBV15 with TRBJ2-1; D ambiguous. Germline-derived CDR1 and CDR2 are LNHNV and YYDKDF (reference sequence). The CDR3 consists of 12 residues. Trimming took off 1 base at V and 7 bases at J, with 5 bases between the two ends. The CDR3 region has the DNA TGTGCCACCAGCAGAGGTGAGAATGAGCAGTTCTTC. Translating gives CATSRGENEQFF.

This clonotype was detected ten times or more. The V and J genes are TRBV11-2 and TRBJ2-2; D perhaps matches TRBD2 (5 bases). The CDR3 runs 16 residues. Trimming shortened V by 6 bases and J by 0 bases, and 14 bases separated the two germline ends. Per germline, CDR1 SGHAT and CDR2 FQNNGV. The CDR3 bases are TGTGCCAGCAGGCAACTGGACTGGACGAACACCGGGGAGCTGTTTTTT. Protein sequence: CASRQLDWTNTGELFF.

This clonotype was observed many times. This chain links TRBV4-2 with TRBJ2-1, with 12 positions matching TRBD2. V was pared by 0 bases and J by 8 bases, with 5 bases of the junction left unmatched. Germline V gene sequence: CDR1 LGHNA, CDR2 YNFKEQ. The CDR3 runs 16 residues. The chain's CDR3 is CASSQDRASGGDEQFF. CDR3 sequence (DNA): TGTGCCAGCAGCCAAGATCGGGCTAGCGGGGGGGATGAGCAGTTCTTC.